This entry features one TCR beta chain sequence. Its target is unknown. This sample is part of a study of cytomegalovirus exposure and HLA in healthy donors. General study results and limits: Later genetic work tied a missense DCLRE1C variant to beta-chain V and J trimming.

It was with 60 Vbeta and 13 Jbeta primers that the PCR ran. Libraries were prepared by immunoSEQ multiplex PCR; TCRdb keeps only in-frame clonotypes and omits some of them. The data hold 100,000 or so clones, with less than 85% observed a single time. The germline CDR1 and CDR2 sequences are SGHDN and FVKESK. The CDR3 is made up of 14 amino acids. Unmatched junction bases numbered 5, after V lost 4 bases and J lost 6 bases. This TCR was recovered from a young man in good health and CMV-seronegative. This chain links TRBV14 with TRBJ2-7; 11 nucleotides agree with TRBD2. Sequencing was performed on PBMCs. The CDR3 DNA is TGTGCCAGCAGCCCCAGGCTAGCGGGAGGCGAGCAGTACTTC. Translated: CASSPRLAGGEQYF. The whole variable domain, filled in from reference TRBV14 and TRBJ2-7, reads EAGVTQFPSHSVIEKGQTVTLRCDPISGHDNLYWYRRVMGKEIKFLLHFVKESKQDESGMPNNRFLAERTGGTYSTLKVQPAELEDSGVYFCASSPRLAGGEQYFGPGTRLTVT.